Listed below are T cell receptor beta chains from one sample, sequenced in a study of cytomegalovirus exposure and HLA in healthy donors. Method: immunoSEQ multiplex PCR; TCRdb's copy keeps in-frame clones and lacks some. The sample consists of 150,000 to 200,000 clones, roughly 84% of them appearing once. Sequencing was done on a sample of PBMCs. Receptors were obtained from a man aged 25 to 40 in good health and CMV-seropositive. CDR3s include the opening cysteine and the closing phenylalanine or tryptophan. Fields, in order: J gene, clone size, D gene, V gene, CDR3 protein, CDR3 DNA. D genes are given only for firm matches. Some rows have no size entry. The others give once, few or many, or a class for an expanded clone.

TRBJ1-1	-	TRBD1	TRBV29-1	CSGRDRGRRGTEAFF	TGCAGCGGGAGGGACAGGGGGCGACGGGGCACTGAAGCTTTCTTT
TRBJ2-7	-	TRBD2	TRBV6-1	CASSEGRGRSYEQYF	TGTGCCAGCAGTGAGGGGAGGGGCAGGAGTTACGAGCAGTACTTC
TRBJ1-3	once	TRBD1	TRBV5-8	CASSDRDRRPSGNTIYF	TGTGCCAGCAGCGACCGGGACAGGCGTCCCTCTGGAAACACCATATATTTT
TRBJ2-1	-	-	TRBV9	CASSASPGLSRDEQFF	TGTGCCAGCAGCGCTTCCCCGGGACTCTCAAGGGATGAGCAGTTCTTC
TRBJ2-2	-	TRBD2	TRBV6-4	CASSQGLAGDAGELFF	TGTGCCAGCAGTCAAGGACTAGCGGGAGACGCCGGGGAGCTGTTTTTT
TRBJ1-1	once	-	TRBV15	CATSYDRRHTEAFF	TGTGCCACCAGCTACGACAGAAGGCACACTGAAGCTTTCTTT
TRBJ2-3	few	-	TRBV29-1	CSVLANDRDTQYF	TGCAGCGTTCTAGCGAACGATCGGGATACGCAGTATTTT
TRBJ1-4	-	TRBD1	TRBV9	CASSVTGTADEKLFF	TGTGCCAGCAGCGTAACCGGGACAGCGGATGAAAAACTGTTTTTT
TRBJ2-7	-	-	TRBV1	CTSSQGLAGERDEQYF	TGCACCAGCAGCCAAGGCCTAGCGGGAGAGCGGGACGAGCAGTACTTC
TRBJ1-5	-	-	TRBV6-1	CASSGHLAGNQPQHF	TGTGCCAGCAGCGGACACCTGGCTGGTAATCAGCCCCAGCATTTT
TRBJ1-2	-	-	TRBV6-1	CASAGPGRYGYTF	TGTGCCAGCGCGGGGCCAGGGAGATATGGCTACACCTTC
TRBJ2-2	-	TRBD2	TRBV7-3	CASSLNPGLAGRTNTGELFF	TGTGCCAGCAGCTTAAATCCGGGACTAGCGGGACGAACGAACACCGGGGAGCTGTTTTTT
TRBJ2-3	-	-	TRBV5-4	CASSFDRGTSTDTQYF	TGTGCCAGCAGCTTCGATCGCGGTACTAGCACAGATACGCAGTATTTT
TRBJ2-7	few	-	TRBV28	CASSLPYYEQYF	TGTGCCAGCAGTTTGCCCTACTACGAGCAGTACTTC
TRBJ2-3	-	-	TRBV9	CASRGASSTDTQYF	TGTGCCAGCAGGGGAGCATCTAGCACAGATACGCAGTATTTT
TRBJ1-1	-	-	TRBV2	CASSGAQSNTEAFF	TGTGCCAGCAGTGGGGCACAGTCGAACACTGAAGCTTTCTTT